This T cell receptor beta chain was identified in a study of blood T cell repertoires in COVID-19. Overall study: Sites in the United States, Italy and Spain provided acute and convalescent COVID-19 samples.

In the original workflow: Amplification of reference gene primers was used by the study to estimate nucleated cell counts. Generated by immunoSEQ multiplex PCR, the TCRdb table keeps only in-frame clones and is missing some. From that table come the V and J calls and clone size; the DNA was used to work out D and trimming. Among about 160,000 clones listed, over 65% were seen once. The CDR3 has 13 amino acids. Trimming left V 6 bases short and J 2 bases short, with 10 bases between. Material: peripheral blood. The sequence was collected from a man in his 60s with acute or convalescent COVID-19. This chain uses TRBV12-3 or TRBV12-4 with TRBJ2-5; D not certain. Here the CDR3 reads CASRTDKQETQYF. The CDR3 region has the DNA TGTGCCAGCAGAACCGACAAGCAAGAGACCCAGTACTTC.